This T cell receptor beta chain appears in the sequencing data of a study of blood T cell repertoires in COVID-19. Seattle participants joined during active infection and were tracked over time. After removal of 0 bases from V and 5 bases from J, the junction contained 7 bases not matched to a gene. The V gene's germline CDR1 is SGHRS and CDR2 YFSETQ. This CDR3 comprises 15 residues. Sequenced by immunoSEQ multiplex PCR; TCRdb stores in-frame clones only, minus some. The table shows under 550,000 clones, with over 85% occurring only once. Sample: peripheral blood. The chain couples TRBV5-1 to TRBJ2-5; 7 bases align to TRBD2. The receptor's source is a man between 18 and 35 years old with COVID-19, enrolled during active disease. CDR3 bases: TGCGCCAGCAGCTTGGTTACGGGGGGTTTGGAGACCCAGTACTTC. This encodes CASSLVTGGLETQYF.